The subject of this entry is one TCR beta chain. Its target is not known. Produced via immunoSEQ multiplex PCR; TCRdb's table is partial and in-frame only. The sample holds more than 90,000 clones, around 82% seen once. This specimen comes from a study of T cell responses to AZD1222 COVID-19 vaccine. Study-wide results and caveats: Spike-specific TCR breadth and depth both grew after two AZD1222 doses. As reported, nearly half of all spike-specific TCRs target variant regions that are unmutated.

The CDR3 has 16 amino acids. This TCR was sampled from an adult in good health. The material sequenced was peripheral blood, taken on day 0 of AZD1222 vaccination. The chain links TRBV21-1 to TRBJ1-5. TRBV21-1 is a pseudogene locus. CDR3 loop: CASSKGGKGCNQPQHF. The CDR3 DNA sequence: TGTGCCAGCAGCAAAGGGGGGAAGGGATGTAATCAGCCCCAGCATTTT.